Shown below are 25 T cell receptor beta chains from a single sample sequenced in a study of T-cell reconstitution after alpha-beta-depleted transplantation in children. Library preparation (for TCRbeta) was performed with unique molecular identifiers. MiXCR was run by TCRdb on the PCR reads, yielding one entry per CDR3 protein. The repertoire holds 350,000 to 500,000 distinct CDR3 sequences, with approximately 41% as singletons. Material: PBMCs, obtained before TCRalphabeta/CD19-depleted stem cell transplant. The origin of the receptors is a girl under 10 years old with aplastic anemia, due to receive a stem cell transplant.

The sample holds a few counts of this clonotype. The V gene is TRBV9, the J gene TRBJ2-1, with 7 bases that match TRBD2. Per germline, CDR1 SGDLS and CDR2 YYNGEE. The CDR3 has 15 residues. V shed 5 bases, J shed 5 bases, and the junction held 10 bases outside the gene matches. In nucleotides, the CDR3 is TGTGCCAGCAGGGGGGGGGAGGGATCTCACAATGAGCAGTTCTTC. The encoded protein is CASRGGEGSHNEQFF.

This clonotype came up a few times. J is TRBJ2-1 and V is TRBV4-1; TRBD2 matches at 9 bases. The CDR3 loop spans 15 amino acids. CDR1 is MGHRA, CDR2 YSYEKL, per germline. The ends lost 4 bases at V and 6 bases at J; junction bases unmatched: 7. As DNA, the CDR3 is TGCGCCAGCAGCCGACCTAGCGGGACACCCAATGAGCAGTTCTTC. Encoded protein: CASSRPSGTPNEQFF.

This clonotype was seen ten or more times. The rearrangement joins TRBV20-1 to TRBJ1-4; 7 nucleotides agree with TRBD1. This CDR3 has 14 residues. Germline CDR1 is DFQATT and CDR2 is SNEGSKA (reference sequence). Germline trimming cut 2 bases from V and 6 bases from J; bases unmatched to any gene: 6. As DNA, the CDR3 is TGCAGTGCTAGAAGGGACAGAGCTTATGAAAAACTGTTTTTT. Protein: CSARRDRAYEKLFF.

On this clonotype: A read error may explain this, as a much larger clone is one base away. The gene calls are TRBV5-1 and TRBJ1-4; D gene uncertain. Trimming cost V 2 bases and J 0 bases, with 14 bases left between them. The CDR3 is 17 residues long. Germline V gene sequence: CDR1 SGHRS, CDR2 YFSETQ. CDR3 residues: CASSLLPSFATNEKLFF. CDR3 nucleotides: TGCGCCAGCAGCTTACTACCATCCTTCGCAACTAATGAAAAACTGTTTTTT. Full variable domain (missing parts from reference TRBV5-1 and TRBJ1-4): KAGVTQTPRYLIKTRGQQVTLSCSPISGHRSVSWYQQTPGQGLQFLFEYFSETQRNKGNFPGRFSGRQFSNSRSEMNVSTLELGDSALYLCASSLLPSFATNEKLFFGSGTQLSVL.

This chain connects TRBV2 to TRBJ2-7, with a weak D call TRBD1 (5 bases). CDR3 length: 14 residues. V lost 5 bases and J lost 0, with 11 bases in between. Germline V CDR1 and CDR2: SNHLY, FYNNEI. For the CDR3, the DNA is TGTGCCAGCAGTATGGACACAACCTCCTACGAGCAGTACTTC. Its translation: CASSMDTTSYEQYF.

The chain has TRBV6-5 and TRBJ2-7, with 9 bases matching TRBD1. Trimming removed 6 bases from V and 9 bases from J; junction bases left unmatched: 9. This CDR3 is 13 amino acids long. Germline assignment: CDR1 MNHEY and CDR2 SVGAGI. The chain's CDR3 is CASSYSDRGRQYF. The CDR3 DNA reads TGTGCCAGCAGCTATTCGGACAGGGGTCGGCAGTACTTC.

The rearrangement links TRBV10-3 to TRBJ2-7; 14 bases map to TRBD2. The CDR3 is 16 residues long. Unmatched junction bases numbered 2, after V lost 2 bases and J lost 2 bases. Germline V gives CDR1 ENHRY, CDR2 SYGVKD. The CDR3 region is CAISEPGLAGAYEQYF. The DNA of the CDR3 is TGTGCCATCAGTGAGCCGGGACTAGCGGGGGCCTACGAGCAGTACTTC.

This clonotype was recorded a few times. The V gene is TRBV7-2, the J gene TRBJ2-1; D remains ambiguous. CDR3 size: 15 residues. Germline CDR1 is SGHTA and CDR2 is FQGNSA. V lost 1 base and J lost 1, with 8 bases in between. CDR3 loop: CASSLEALSYNEQFF. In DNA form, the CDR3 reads TGTGCCAGCAGCTTAGAGGCTCTTTCCTACAATGAGCAGTTCTTC.

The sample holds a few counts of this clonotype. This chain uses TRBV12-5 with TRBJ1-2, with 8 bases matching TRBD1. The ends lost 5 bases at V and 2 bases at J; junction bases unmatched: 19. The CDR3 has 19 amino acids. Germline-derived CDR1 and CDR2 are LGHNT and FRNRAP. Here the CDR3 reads CASGPSRDRNDGRNYGYTF. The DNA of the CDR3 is TGTGCTAGTGGTCCGAGCCGGGACAGGAATGACGGCCGCAACTATGGCTACACCTTC.

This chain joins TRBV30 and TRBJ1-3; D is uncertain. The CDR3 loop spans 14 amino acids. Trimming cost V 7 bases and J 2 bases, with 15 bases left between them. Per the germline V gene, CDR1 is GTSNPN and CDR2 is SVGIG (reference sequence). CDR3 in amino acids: CALVVGTPGNTIYF. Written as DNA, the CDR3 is TGTGCCTTAGTAGTGGGTACTCCTGGAAACACCATATATTTT. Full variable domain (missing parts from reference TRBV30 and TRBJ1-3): SQTIHQWPATLVQPVGSPLSLECTVEGTSNPNLYWYRQAAGRGLQLLFYSVGIGQISSEVPQNLSASRPQDRQFILSSKKLLLSDSGFYLCALVVGTPGNTIYFGEGSWLTVV.

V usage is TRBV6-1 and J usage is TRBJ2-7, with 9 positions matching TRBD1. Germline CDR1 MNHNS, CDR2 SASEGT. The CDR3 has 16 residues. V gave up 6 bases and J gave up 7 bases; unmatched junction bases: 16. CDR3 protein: CASSRRTGQGAKEQYF. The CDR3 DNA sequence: TGTGCCAGCAGCCGAAGGACGGGACAGGGAGCGAAAGAGCAGTACTTC.

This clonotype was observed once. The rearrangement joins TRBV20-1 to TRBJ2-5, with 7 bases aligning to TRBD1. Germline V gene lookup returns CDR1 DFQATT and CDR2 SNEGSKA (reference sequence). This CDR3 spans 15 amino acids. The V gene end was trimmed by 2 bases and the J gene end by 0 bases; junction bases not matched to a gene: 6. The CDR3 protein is CSARRQGTYQETQYF. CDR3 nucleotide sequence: TGCAGTGCTAGAAGACAGGGAACGTACCAAGAGACCCAGTACTTC.

Here the CDR3 reads CASSYSGTGELFF. The CDR3 coding sequence is TGTGCCAGCAGTTACTCTGGCACCGGGGAGCTGTTTTTT. The chain combines TRBV7-2 with TRBJ2-2, with D unclear. The CDR3 loop spans 13 amino acids. The germline gives CDR1 SGHTA, CDR2 FQGNSA. With 6 bases removed from V and 4 bases from J, the gap between germline ends came to 9 bases.

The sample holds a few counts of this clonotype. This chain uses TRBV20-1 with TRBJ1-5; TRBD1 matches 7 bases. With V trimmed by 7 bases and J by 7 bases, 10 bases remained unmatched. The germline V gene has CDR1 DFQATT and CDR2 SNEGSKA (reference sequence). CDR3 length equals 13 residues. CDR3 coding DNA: TGCAGTGTTCAGACAGGGCTGGACCAGCCCCAGCATTTT. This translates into CSVQTGLDQPQHF.

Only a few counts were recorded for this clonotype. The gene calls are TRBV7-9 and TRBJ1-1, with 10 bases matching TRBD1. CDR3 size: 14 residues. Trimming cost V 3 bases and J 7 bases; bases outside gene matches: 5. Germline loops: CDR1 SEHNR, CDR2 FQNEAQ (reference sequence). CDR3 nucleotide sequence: TGTGCCAGCAGCTTTGGACAGGGGGAACGTGAAGCTTTCTTT. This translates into CASSFGQGEREAFF.

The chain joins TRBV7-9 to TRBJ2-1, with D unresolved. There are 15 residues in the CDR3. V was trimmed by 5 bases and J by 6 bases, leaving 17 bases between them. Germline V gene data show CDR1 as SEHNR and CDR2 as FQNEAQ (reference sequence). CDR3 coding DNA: TGTGCCAGCAGCCCTGGGGTTCGCGGTGGCAATGAGCAGTTCTTC. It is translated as CASSPGVRGGNEQFF.

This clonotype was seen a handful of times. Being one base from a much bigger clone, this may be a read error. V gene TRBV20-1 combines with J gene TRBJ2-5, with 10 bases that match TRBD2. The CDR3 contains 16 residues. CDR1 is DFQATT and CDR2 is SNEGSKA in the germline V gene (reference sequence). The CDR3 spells CCASLPSGSGWETQYF. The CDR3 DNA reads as TGCTGTGCTAGCCTACCTAGCGGGAGCGGGTGGGAGACCCAGTACTTC.

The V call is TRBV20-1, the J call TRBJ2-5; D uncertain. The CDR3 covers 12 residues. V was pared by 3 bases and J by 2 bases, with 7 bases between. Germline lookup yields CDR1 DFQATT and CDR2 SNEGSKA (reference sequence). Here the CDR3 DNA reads TGCAGTGCTAGGCACGGGCAAGAGACCCAGTACTTC. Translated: CSARHGQETQYF.

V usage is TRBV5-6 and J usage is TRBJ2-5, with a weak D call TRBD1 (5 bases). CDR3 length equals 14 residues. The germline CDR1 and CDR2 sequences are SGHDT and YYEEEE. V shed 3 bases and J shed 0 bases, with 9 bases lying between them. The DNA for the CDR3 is TGTGCCAGCAGCTCCCCAGGGTACCAAGAGACCCAGTACTTC. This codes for CASSSPGYQETQYF.

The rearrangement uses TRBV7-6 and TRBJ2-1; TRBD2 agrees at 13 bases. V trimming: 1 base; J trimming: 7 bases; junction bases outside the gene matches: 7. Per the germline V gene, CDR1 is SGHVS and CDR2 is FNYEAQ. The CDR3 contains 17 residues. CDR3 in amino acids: CASSLVVETSGRNEQFF. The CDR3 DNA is TGTGCCAGCAGCTTAGTGGTCGAGACTAGCGGGAGGAATGAGCAGTTCTTC.

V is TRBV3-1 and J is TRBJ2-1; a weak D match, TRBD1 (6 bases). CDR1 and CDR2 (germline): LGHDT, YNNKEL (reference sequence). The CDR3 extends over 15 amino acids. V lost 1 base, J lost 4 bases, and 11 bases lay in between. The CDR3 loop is CASSQVTGNYNEQFF. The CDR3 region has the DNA TGTGCCAGCAGCCAAGTTACAGGGAATTACAATGAGCAGTTCTTC.

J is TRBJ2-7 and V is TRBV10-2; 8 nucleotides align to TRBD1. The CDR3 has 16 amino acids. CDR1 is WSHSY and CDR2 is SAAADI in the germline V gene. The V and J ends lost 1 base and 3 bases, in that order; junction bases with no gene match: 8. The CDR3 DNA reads TGCGCCAGCAGTGAGTGGGGACAGGTGACCCTCTACGAGCAGTACTTC. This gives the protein CASSEWGQVTLYEQYF.

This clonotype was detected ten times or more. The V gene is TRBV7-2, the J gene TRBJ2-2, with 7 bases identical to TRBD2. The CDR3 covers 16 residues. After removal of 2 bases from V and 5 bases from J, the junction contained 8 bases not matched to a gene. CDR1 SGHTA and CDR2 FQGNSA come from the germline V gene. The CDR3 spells CASSLFPSGVTGELFF. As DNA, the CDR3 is TGTGCCAGCAGCTTATTCCCCAGCGGGGTGACCGGGGAGCTGTTTTTT.

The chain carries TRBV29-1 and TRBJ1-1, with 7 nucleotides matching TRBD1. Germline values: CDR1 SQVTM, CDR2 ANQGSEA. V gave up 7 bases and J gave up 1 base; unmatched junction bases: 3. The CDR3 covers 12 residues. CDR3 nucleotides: TGCAGCGGGGGGGACAGGAACACTGAAGCTTTCTTT. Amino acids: CSGGDRNTEAFF.

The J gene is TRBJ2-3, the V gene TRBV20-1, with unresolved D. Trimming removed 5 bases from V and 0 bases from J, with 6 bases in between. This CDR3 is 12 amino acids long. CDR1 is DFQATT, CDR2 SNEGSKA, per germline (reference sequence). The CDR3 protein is CSARLSTDTQYF. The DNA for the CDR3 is TGCAGTGCTCGCCTAAGCACAGATACGCAGTATTTT.